This TCR beta chain was sequenced in a study of shared T cell receptors in the human thymus. Per the germline V gene, CDR1 is SGHDT and CDR2 is YYEEEE. V dropped 0 bases and J dropped 5 bases, with 12 bases sitting between them. The CDR3 loop spans 15 amino acids. Profiled with immunoSEQ multiplex PCR; TCRdb holds only in-frame clones, not every one. The repertoire includes just under 550,000 clones, 75% to 85% of them detected once, and around 0.013% sits in the top ten. The sample was also reused in another study, on human thymus T cells. As reported in that work: Thymic resections from corrective heart surgery supplied the tissue. Unrelated individuals reportedly shared highly overlapping thymic TCR repertoires.

V is TRBV5-6 and J is TRBJ2-1; the D gene is possibly TRBD2 (6 bases). The TCR was taken from a boy younger than two with a congenital heart defect. The sequencing sample was made of thymocytes. The CDR3 bases are TGTGCCAGCAGCTTGGAGCCTAGCGTAAACAATGAGCAGTTCTTC. Amino acid sequence: CASSLEPSVNNEQFF.